The clone carrying this T cell receptor (beta chain) has a handful of counts. This sample was taken from a study of T cell clonotyping in hematopoietic cell transplantation. This sample's time point: recipient sample about 28 days before transplant, after cytoreduction. Repertoires were generated with immunoSEQ multiplex PCR, while TCRdb's copy carries only in-frame clones and drops some. The sample gives 5,500 to 7,500 clones, over 75% of which show up once; approximately 14% is in the top ten. The sequenced sample was peripheral blood mononuclear cells, obtained before stem cell transplant. This receptor was obtained from a woman aged 50 to 60 with acute myeloid leukemia. Some clones in this sample may be carry-over from other donors' samples.

The CDR3 sequence is CASSLGTGKSETQYF. The CDR3 DNA is TGCGCCAGCAGCTTGGGGACAGGGAAATCAGAGACCCAGTACTTC. The chain recombines TRBV5-1 with TRBJ2-5; the match to TRBD1 covers 8 bases. Germline values: CDR1 SGHRS, CDR2 YFSETQ. J was trimmed by 4 bases and V by 0 bases; bases with no gene match: 5. This CDR3 contains 15 residues.